Sequencing of this T cell receptor beta chain was carried out in a study of blood T cell repertoires in COVID-19 (dated by TCRdb to the early 2020s). Study-level background: Samples from collaborators originated in the United States, Italy and Spain and spanned both the acute and convalescent phases of COVID-19. The material from the prospective study consisted of cDNA or gDNA derived from T cells, B-cell-depleted T cells, or PBMCs. Subjects who had been exposed to COVID-19, were actively infected with it, or had recovered from it provided the deeply sampled blood TCRbeta repertoires that made up the dataset. The repertoires were released in a freely available public database meant as a resource for research on the immune response to SARS-CoV-2. The samples were drawn from two sources: the first 160 participants of the ongoing ImmuneRACE study, and over 1,000 subjects contributed by 6 global collaborators. Nearly every sample came with metadata listing a de-identified subject ID, COVID-19 status, age in years and sex. Where HLA class I and class II types were available, the types were taken from metadata supplied by the sample provider, not from assay-based typing.

CDR1 and CDR2 are drawn from the germline V gene: MDHEN, SYDVKM. Here V drops 3 bases and J drops 7 bases, and the junction holds 9 bases not matched to any gene. The CDR3 starts with the cysteine, ends with the phenylalanine, and has 14 residues. CDR3 DNA is the only sequence kept; it has 42 bases, read in frame from the first base. Remarks on this clone: Which antigen it targets is not known. No much larger clone is present one base from it, and per-base qualities are unavailable.

TCRbeta CDR3 regions were amplified from genomic DNA using the immunoSEQ Assay, a bias-controlled multiplex PCR. Under the source paper's analysis protocol: The number of nucleated cells in each sample was estimated by amplification of reference gene primers within the assay. To quantify the absolute abundance of each unique TCRbeta CDR3 rearrangement, sequence reads were collapsed and filtered. For each sample, productive Simpson clonality was calculated as the square root of Simpson's diversity index across productive rearrangements. The source is immuneACCESS, and TCRdb retained only in-frame sequences with V and J called. Part of the clones is not carried over; for the studies checked, unresolved V genes explain less than half of this, and the remainder is unexplained. For V, J and clone size, that table is used; D and trimming come from the DNA. The sample includes approximately 70,000 clones, with less than 95% observed a single time. The ten biggest clones cover about 5% of the sample.

The research as a whole found: The quantity of clinical and demographic metadata differed by source and by participant and was supplied without curation.

Each collaborating institution followed its own protocols to collect whole blood in K2EDTA tubes. For TCRbeta analysis, collaborators shipped samples in one of three forms: frozen whole blood, isolated PBMCs, or DNA extracted from either of those sample types. This TCR was recovered from a woman in her fifties or sixties with active COVID-19. The sample consisted of peripheral blood. The chain is made from TRBV28 and TRBJ2-7; 7 bases in between match TRBD1. In nucleotide form, the sequence is TGTGCCAGCAGTTTGGCGACAGGGTTCCGGGAGCAGTACTTC. The resulting protein is CASSLATGFREQYF.